Listed below are T cell receptor beta chains from one sample, sequenced in a study of shared clonotypes between healthy human individuals. Libraries were prepared by immunoSEQ multiplex PCR; TCRdb keeps only in-frame clonotypes and omits some of them. The sample gives millions of clones, 85% to 95% of which show up once; more than 0.95% is in the top ten. Sequenced material: naive CD8+ T cells sorted from blood. All receptors derive from a man younger than 30 in good health. CDR3s include the opening cysteine and the closing phenylalanine or tryptophan. The order of the fields is D gene, J gene, V gene, CDR3 protein, CDR3 DNA. A D gene is named only where the DNA matches it firmly.

>NA|TRBJ2-7|TRBV5-4
CASSLSGYEQYF
TGTGCCAGCAGCTTGAGCGGCTACGAGCAGTACTTC
>TRBD1|TRBJ1-2|TRBV4-3
CASSQGPGGPYYGYTF
TGCGCCAGCAGCCAGGGTCCAGGGGGCCCTTACTATGGCTACACCTTC
>TRBD2|TRBJ2-1|TRBV4-3
CASSQDRTSVYNEQFF
TGCGCCAGCAGCCAGGATAGGACTAGTGTCTACAATGAGCAGTTCTTC
>TRBD2|TRBJ2-1|TRBV4-1
CASSQDWREYWDEQFF
TGCGCCAGCAGCCAAGACTGGCGGGAGTATTGGGATGAGCAGTTCTTC
>NA|TRBJ2-1|TRBV27
CASSLSSGYTYNEQFF
TGTGCCAGCAGTTTATCATCGGGATATACCTACAATGAGCAGTTCTTC
>TRBD2|TRBJ2-3|TRBV13
CASHPAREVDTQYF
TGTGCCAGCCACCCGGCGCGGGAGGTAGATACGCAGTATTTT
>NA|TRBJ2-3|TRBV14
CASSQILGASTDTQYF
TGTGCCAGCAGCCAGATTCTTGGGGCTAGCACAGATACGCAGTATTTT
>TRBD1|TRBJ1-1|TRBV2
CASSHGQGGFGTEAFF
TGTGCCAGCAGCCATGGACAGGGGGGGTTTGGGACTGAAGCTTTCTTT
>NA|TRBJ2-1|TRBV5-6
CASSLGFNEQFF
TGTGCCAGCAGCTTGGGGTTCAATGAGCAGTTCTTC
>TRBD2|TRBJ2-5|TRBV6-5
CASSSPQRGGLKTQYF
TGTGCCAGCAGTTCCCCACAGCGGGGGGGCTTAAAGACCCAGTACTTC
>TRBD2|TRBJ2-4|TRBV7-6
CASSLSGGPKNIQYF
TGTGCCAGCAGCTTGAGCGGGGGGCCCAAAAACATTCAGTACTTC
>NA|TRBJ2-7|TRBV10-3
CAITEEGFSYEQYF
TGTGCCATCACAGAAGAGGGGTTCTCCTACGAGCAGTACTTC